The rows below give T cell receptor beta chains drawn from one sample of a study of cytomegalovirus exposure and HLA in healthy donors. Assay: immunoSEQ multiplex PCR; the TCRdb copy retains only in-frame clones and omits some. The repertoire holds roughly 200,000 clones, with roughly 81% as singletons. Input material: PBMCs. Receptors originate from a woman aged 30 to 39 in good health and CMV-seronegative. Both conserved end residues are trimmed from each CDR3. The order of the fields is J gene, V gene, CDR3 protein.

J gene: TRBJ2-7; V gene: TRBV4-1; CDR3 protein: ASSQSRDRVYEQY
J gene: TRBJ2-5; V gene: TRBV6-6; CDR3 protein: ASSTHQTGAQETQY
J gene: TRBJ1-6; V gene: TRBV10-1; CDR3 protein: ASSASTYNSPLH
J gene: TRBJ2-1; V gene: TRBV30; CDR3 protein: AWSSPGRVPYNEQF
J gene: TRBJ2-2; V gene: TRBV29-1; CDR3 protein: SVTGGNTGELF
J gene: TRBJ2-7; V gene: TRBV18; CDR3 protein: ASSPRRIAGGNYEQY
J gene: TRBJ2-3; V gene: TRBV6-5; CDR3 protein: ASSYSRDTQY
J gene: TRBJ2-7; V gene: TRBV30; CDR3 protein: AWSISGSYEQY
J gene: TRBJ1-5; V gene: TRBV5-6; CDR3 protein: ASSYSGGNQPQH
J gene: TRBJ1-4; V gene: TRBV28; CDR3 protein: ASSSPLSVEKLF
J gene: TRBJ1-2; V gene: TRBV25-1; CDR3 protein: ASNPSGGHYGYT
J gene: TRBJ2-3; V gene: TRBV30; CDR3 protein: AWTIGGGRY
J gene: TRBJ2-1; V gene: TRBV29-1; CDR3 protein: SVDSPTGVLYNEQF
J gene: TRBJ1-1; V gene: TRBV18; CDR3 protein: ASSPGTGTLGTEAF
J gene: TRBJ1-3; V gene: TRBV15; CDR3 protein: ATSRDRGSGNTIY
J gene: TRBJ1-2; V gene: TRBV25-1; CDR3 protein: ASSEYGAAGTNYGYT
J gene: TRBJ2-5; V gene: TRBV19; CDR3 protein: ASSTPGLAETQY
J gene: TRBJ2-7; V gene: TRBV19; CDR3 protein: ASTPGQGRYEQY
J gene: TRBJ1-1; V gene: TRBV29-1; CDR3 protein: SVRTEVAF
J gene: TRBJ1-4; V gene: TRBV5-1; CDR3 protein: ASSSGSGRNEKLF
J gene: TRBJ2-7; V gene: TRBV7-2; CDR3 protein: ATSGRATYEQY
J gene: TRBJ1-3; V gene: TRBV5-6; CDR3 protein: ASSLSMRGNTIY